This T cell receptor beta chain was observed in a study of T cell responses to AZD1222 COVID-19 vaccine. Study observations and caveats: White British people made up most donors, females outnumbered males, and clonal diversity was possibly underestimated.

The CDR3 covers 15 residues. Looked up from germline, CDR1 is MNHEY and CDR2 is SVGAGI. V lost 2 bases and J lost 2; bases outside the gene matches: 5. Profiled with immunoSEQ multiplex PCR; TCRdb holds only in-frame clones, not every one. Of 75,000 to 95,000 clones in the sample, around nine tenths were seen once. Concerning this clone itself: Its antigen is still unknown.

The chain joins TRBV6-5 to TRBJ1-2; 7 bases fit TRBD1. Specimen: peripheral blood, collected on day 0 of AZD1222 vaccination. This receptor was taken from an adult in good health. CDR3 DNA: TGTGCCAGCAGTTACACGACAGGGACAAACTATGGCTACACCTTC. It codes for CASSYTTGTNYGYTF.